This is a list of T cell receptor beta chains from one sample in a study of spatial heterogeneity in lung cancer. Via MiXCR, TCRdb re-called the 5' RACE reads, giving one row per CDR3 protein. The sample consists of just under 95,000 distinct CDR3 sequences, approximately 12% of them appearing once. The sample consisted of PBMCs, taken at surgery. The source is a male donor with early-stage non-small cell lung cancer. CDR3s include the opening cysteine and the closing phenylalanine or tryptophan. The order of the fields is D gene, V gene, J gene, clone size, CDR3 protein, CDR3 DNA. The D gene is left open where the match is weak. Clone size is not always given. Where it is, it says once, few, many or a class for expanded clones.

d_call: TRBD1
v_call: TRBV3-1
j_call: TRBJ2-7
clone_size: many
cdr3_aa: CASSQGYLSGTGPGEQYF
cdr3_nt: TGTGCCAGCAGCCAAGGATATTTATCCGGGACAGGGCCTGGGGAGCAGTACTTC

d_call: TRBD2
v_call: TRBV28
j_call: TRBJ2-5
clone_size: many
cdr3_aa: CASTVSAGEETQYF
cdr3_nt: TGTGCCAGCACAGTATCAGCGGGGGAAGAGACCCAGTACTTC

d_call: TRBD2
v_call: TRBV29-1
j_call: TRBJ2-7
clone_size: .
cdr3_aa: CSVRTSGVYEQYF
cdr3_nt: TGCAGCGTTAGGACTAGCGGGGTCTACGAGCAGTACTTC

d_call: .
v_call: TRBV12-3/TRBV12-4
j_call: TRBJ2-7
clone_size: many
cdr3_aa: CASSPVGGRGEQYF
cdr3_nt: TGTGCCAGCAGTCCCGTGGGGGGTCGTGGCGAGCAGTACTTC

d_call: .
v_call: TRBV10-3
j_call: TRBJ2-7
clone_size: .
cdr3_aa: CAISDPRDPYEQYF
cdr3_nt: TGTGCCATCAGTGACCCCCGCGACCCCTACGAGCAGTACTTC

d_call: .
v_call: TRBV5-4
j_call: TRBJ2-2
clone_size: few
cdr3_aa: CASSPGSAGNTGELFF
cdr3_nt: TGTGCCAGCAGCCCTGGGTCGGCGGGGAACACCGGGGAGCTGTTTTTT

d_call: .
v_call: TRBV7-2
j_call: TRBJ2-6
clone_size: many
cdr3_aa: CASSLTGTYGANVLTF
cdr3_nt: TGTGCCAGCAGCTTAACGGGCACGTATGGGGCCAACGTCCTGACTTTC

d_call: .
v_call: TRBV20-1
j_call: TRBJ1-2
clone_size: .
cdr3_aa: CSAPDNYGYTF
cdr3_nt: TGCAGTGCTCCGGACAACTATGGCTACACCTTC

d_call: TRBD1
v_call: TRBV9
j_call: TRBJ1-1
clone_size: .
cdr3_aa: CASSVGQGRRTEAFF
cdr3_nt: TGTGCCAGCAGCGTGGGACAGGGGAGAAGGACTGAAGCTTTCTTT

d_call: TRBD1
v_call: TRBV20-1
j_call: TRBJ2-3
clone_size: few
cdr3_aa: CSARDGTGGSTDTQYF
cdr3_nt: TGCAGTGCTAGAGATGGGACAGGGGGAAGCACAGATACGCAGTATTTT

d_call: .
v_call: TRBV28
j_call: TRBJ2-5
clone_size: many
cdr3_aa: CASSLALGTQYF
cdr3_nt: TGTGCCAGCAGTCTCGCTTTAGGGACCCAGTACTTC

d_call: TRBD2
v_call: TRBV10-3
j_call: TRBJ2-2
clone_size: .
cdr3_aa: CAISASGGANTGELFF
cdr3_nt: TGTGCCATCAGCGCTAGCGGGGGGGCGAACACCGGGGAGCTGTTTTTT

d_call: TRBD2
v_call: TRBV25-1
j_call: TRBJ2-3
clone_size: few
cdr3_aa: CASSAFSGSHFWTDTQYF
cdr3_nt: TGTGCCAGCAGTGCTTTTAGCGGGAGCCACTTTTGGACAGATACGCAGTATTTT

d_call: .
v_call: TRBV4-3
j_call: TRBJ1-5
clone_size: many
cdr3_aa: CASSQVVTEDNQPQHF
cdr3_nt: TGCGCCAGCAGCCAAGTTGTGACCGAAGATAATCAGCCCCAGCATTTT

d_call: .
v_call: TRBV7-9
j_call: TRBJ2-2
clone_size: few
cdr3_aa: CASSLMRASTGELFF
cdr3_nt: TGTGCCAGCAGCTTAATGAGGGCCTCCACCGGGGAGCTGTTTTTT

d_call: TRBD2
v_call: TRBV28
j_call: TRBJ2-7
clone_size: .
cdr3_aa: CASSLGLAGRYEQYF
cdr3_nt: TGTGCCAGCAGTTTAGGCCTAGCGGGAAGGTACGAGCAGTACTTC

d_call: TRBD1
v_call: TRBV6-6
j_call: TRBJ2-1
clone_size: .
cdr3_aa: CASSRTGVNNEQFF
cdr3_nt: TGTGCCAGCAGCCGGACAGGGGTGAACAATGAGCAGTTCTTC

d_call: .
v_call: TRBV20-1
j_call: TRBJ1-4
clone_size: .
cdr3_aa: CSASGTTNEKLFF
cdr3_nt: TGCAGTGCTTCCGGGACCACTAATGAAAAACTGTTTTTT

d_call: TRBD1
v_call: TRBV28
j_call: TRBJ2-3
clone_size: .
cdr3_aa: CASSFSTGTGATDTQYF
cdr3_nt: TGTGCCAGCAGCTTCTCGACCGGGACAGGGGCGACAGATACGCAGTATTTT

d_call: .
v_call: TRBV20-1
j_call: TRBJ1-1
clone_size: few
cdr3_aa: CSARDRGPGAFF
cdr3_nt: TGCAGTGCTAGAGATCGGGGACCGGGGGCTTTCTTT

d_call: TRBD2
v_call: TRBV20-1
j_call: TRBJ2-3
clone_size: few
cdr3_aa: CSALAGGVDTQYF
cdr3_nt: TGCAGTGCTCTAGCGGGGGGGGTAGATACGCAGTATTTT

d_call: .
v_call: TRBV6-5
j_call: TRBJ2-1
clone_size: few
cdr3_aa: CASRAELTNNEQFF
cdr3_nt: TGTGCCAGCAGGGCGGAACTCACGAACAATGAGCAGTTCTTC

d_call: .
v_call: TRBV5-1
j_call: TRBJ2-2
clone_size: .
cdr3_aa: CASSLDSNTGELFF
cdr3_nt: TGCGCCAGCAGCTTGGACAGTAACACCGGGGAGCTGTTTTTT

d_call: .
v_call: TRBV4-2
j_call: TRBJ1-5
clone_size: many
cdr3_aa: CASSQTSRHQPQHF
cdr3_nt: TGTGCCAGCAGCCAAACGTCACGGCACCAGCCCCAGCATTTT

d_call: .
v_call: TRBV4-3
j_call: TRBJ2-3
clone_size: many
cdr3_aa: CASSLEVVGTDTQYF
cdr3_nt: TGCGCCAGCAGCCTGGAGGTGGTAGGCACAGATACGCAGTATTTT

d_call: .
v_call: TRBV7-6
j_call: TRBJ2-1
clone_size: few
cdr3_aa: CASSPGATYNEQFF
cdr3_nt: TGTGCCAGCAGCCCGGGGGCTACCTACAATGAGCAGTTCTTC

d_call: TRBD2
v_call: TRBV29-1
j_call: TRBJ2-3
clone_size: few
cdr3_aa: CSVGASGGADTQYF
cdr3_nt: TGCAGCGTTGGGGCTAGCGGGGGGGCGGATACGCAGTATTTT

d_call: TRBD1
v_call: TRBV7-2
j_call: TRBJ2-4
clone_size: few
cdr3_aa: CASSLGDRPNIQYF
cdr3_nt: TGTGCCAGCAGCTTAGGGGACAGACCCAACATTCAGTACTTC

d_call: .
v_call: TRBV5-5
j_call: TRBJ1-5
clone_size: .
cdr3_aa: CASSKDGFNQPQHF
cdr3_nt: TGTGCCAGCAGCAAGGACGGTTTCAATCAGCCCCAGCATTTT

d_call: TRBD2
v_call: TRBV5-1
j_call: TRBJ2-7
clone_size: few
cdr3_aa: CASREASGGSYEQYF
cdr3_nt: TGCGCCAGCAGGGAGGCTAGCGGGGGAAGCTACGAGCAGTACTTC

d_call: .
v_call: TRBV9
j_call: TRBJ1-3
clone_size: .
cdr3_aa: CASSVAPGTAGNTIYF
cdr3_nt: TGTGCCAGCAGCGTAGCTCCAGGGACGGCTGGAAACACCATATATTTT

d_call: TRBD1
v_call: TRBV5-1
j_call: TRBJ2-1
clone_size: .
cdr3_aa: CASSPGTGGMDEQFF
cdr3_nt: TGCGCCAGCAGCCCCGGGACAGGGGGGATGGATGAGCAGTTCTTC

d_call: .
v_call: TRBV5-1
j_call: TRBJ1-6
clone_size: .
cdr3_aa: CASSSLGGTESPLHF
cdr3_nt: TGCGCCAGCTCCTCTCTCGGAGGGACTGAGTCACCCCTCCACTTT

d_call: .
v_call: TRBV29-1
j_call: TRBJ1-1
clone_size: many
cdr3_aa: CSVAYGQQANTEAFF
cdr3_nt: TGCAGCGTTGCTTATGGGCAACAGGCGAACACTGAAGCTTTCTTT

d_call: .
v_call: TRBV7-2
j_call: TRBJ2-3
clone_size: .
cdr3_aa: CASSLVGTGSTDTQYF
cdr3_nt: TGTGCCAGCAGCTTAGTTGGGACGGGAAGCACAGATACGCAGTATTTT

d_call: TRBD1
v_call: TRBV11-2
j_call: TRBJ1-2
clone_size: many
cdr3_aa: CASSRDRVNYGYTF
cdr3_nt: TGTGCCAGCAGCCGGGACAGGGTTAACTATGGCTACACCTTC

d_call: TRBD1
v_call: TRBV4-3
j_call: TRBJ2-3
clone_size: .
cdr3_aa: CASSQATGFADTQYF
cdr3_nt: TGCGCCAGCAGCCAAGCGACAGGGTTCGCAGATACGCAGTATTTT

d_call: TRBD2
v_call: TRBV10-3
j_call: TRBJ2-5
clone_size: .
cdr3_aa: CAISESIRGAGGETQYF
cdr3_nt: TGTGCCATCAGTGAGTCGATACGAGGAGCGGGAGGAGAGACCCAGTACTTC

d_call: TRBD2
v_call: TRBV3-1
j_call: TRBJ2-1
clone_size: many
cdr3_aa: CASSQDRIAGSIEQFF
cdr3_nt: TGTGCCAGCAGCCAAGATAGGATAGCGGGGTCCATTGAGCAGTTCTTC

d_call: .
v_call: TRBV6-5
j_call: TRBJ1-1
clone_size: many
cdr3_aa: CATRRLGANTEAFF
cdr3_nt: TGTGCCACCAGAAGGTTGGGGGCAAACACTGAAGCTTTCTTT

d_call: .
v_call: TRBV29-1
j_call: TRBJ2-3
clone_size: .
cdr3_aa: CSVEDLLPDTQYF
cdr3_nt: TGCAGCGTTGAAGATCTGCTCCCAGATACGCAGTATTTT

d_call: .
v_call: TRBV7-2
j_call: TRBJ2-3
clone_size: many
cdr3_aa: CASSLTPWTSRGGLDTQYF
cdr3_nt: TGTGCCAGCAGCTTAACTCCATGGACTAGCAGGGGGGGCTTAGATACGCAGTATTTT

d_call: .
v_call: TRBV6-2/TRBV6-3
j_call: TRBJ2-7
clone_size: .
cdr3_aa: CASTSSRFAYEQYF
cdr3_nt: TGTGCCAGCACCTCCTCTAGGTTCGCCTACGAGCAGTACTTC

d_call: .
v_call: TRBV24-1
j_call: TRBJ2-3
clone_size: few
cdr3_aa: CATSEWDGRASDTQYF
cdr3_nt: TGTGCCACCAGTGAATGGGACGGAAGGGCATCAGATACGCAGTATTTT

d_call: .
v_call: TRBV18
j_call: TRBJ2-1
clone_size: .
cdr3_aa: CASSPTGNNEQFF
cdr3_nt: TGTGCCAGCTCACCGACAGGAAACAATGAGCAGTTCTTC

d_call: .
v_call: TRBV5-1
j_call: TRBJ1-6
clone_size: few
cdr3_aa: CASSLASSGRSPLHF
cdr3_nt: TGCGCCAGCAGCTTGGCGTCCTCCGGGCGTTCACCCCTCCACTTT